Listed below are T cell receptor beta chains from one sample, sequenced in a study of blood T cell repertoires in COVID-19. Sequenced by immunoSEQ multiplex PCR; TCRdb stores in-frame clones only, minus some. Of about 350,000 clones listed, roughly 86% are singletons. The sequencing input was PBMCs or T cells enriched from blood (not recorded which). The origin of the receptors is a woman aged 25 to 39 who had been exposed to COVID-19. The CDR3 runs from the conserved cysteine through the conserved F or W. Fields, in order: J gene, D gene, V gene, CDR3 DNA, CDR3 protein. The D gene is left open where the match is weak.

>TRBJ2-1|NA|TRBV7-3
TGTGCCAGCAGCCAGTCTGGTGAGCAGTTCTTC
CASSQSGEQFF
>TRBJ2-1|TRBD1|TRBV2
TGTGCCAAAGGACAGGCCCCTTTGGGTGAGCAGTTCTTC
CAKGQAPLGEQFF
>TRBJ1-5|NA|TRBV5-1
TGCGCCAGCAGCTTGGAGGCGCAGGGTCAGCCCCAGCATTTT
CASSLEAQGQPQHF
>TRBJ1-2|TRBD1|TRBV19
TGTGCCAGTACAGAGACAGGGGTTAATGGCTACACCTTC
CASTETGVNGYTF
>TRBJ1-2|NA|TRBV28
TGTGCCATAACGGAGGGTAGGCTCCTCCGGGGCTACACCTTC
CAITEGRLLRGYTF
>TRBJ2-1|TRBD2|TRBV10-1
TGCGCCAGCAGTGAGTGGGCCATAGCGGGAGAGGCCTGGAATGAGCAGTTCTTC
CASSEWAIAGEAWNEQFF
>TRBJ2-7|TRBD1|TRBV18
TGTGCCAGCTCACCAGGACAGGGGGCATCCTACGAGCAGTACTTC
CASSPGQGASYEQYF
>TRBJ2-1|TRBD1|TRBV28
TGTGCCAGCCTAACCGGGACAGGGGCGACTAGCTCGTACAATGAGCAGTTCTTC
CASLTGTGATSSYNEQFF
>TRBJ1-1|NA|TRBV7-9
TGTGCCAGCAGCTTAGATATTGTGAACACTGAAGCTTTCTTT
CASSLDIVNTEAFF
>TRBJ2-1|TRBD2|TRBV5-1
TGCGCCAGCAGCTTGGCACTGACTAGCGGGAGGGCCATGGTCGATGAGCAGTTCTTC
CASSLALTSGRAMVDEQFF